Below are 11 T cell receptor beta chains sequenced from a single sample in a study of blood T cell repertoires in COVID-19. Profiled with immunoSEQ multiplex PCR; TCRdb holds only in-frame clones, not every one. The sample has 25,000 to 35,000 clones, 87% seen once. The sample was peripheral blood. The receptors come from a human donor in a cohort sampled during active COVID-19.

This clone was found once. CDR3 coding DNA: TGTGCCAGCAGTGACGGGAACAGGGGTTCACCCCTCCACTTT. This gives the protein CASSDGNRGSPLHF. The chain couples TRBV6-4 to TRBJ1-6, with TRBD1 matching over 7 bases. The CDR3 is 14 amino acids. The junction had 4 bases not matched to a gene; V was cut back by 2 bases and J by 9 bases. Per the germline V gene, CDR1 is MRHNA and CDR2 is SNTAGT.

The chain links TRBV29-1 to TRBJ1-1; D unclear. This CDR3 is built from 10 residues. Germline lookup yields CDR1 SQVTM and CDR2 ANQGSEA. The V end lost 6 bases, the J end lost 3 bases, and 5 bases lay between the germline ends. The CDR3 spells CSVGDTEAFF. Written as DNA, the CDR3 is TGCAGCGTCGGGGACACTGAAGCTTTCTTT.

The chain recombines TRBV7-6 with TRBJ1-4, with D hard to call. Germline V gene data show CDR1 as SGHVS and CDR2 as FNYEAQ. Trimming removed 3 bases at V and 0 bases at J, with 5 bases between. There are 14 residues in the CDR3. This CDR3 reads CASSFLATNEKLFF. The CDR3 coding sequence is TGTGCCAGCAGCTTTTTAGCAACTAATGAAAAACTGTTTTTT.

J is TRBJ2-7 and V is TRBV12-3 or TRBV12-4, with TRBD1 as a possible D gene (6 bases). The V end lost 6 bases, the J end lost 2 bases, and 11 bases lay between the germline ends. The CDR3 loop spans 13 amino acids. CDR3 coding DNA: TGTGCCAGCAGCCCAGGGACAACCTACGAGCAGTACTTC. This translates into CASSPGTTYEQYF.

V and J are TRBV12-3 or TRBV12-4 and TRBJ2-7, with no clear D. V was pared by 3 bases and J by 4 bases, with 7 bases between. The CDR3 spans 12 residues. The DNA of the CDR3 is TGTGCCAGCAGTTTTCTAACGTACGAGCAGTACTTC. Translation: CASSFLTYEQYF.

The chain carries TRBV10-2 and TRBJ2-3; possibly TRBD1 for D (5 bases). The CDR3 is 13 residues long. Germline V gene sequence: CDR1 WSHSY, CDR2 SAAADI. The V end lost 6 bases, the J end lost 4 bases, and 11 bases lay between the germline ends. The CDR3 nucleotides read TGCGCCAGCAGGCTCCAGGGTTCAGATACGCAGTATTTT. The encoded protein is CASRLQGSDTQYF.

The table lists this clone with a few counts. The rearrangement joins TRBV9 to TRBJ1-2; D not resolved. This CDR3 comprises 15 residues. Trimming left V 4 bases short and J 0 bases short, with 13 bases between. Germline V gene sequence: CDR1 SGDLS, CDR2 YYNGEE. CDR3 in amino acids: CASSLNSASNYGYTF. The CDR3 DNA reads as TGTGCCAGCAGCCTCAACAGTGCTTCTAACTATGGCTACACCTTC.

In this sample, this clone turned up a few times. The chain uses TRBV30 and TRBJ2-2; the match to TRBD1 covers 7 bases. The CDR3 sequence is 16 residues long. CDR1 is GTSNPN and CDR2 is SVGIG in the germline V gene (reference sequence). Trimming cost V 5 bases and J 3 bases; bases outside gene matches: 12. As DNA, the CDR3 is TGTGCCTGGGCTAAAAGAGGACAGGTTGACACCGGGGAGCTGTTTTTT. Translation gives CAWAKRGQVDTGELFF. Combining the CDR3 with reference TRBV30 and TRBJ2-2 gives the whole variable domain SQTIHQWPATLVQPVGSPLSLECTVEGTSNPNLYWYRQAAGRGLQLLFYSVGIGQISSEVPQNLSASRPQDRQFILSSKKLLLSDSGFYLCAWAKRGQVDTGELFFGEGSRLTVL.

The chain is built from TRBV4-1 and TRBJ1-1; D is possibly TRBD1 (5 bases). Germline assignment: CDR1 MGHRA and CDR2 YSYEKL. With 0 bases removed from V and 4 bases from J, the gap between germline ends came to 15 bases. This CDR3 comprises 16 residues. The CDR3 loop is CASSQDQGGVGTEAFF. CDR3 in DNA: TGCGCCAGCAGCCAAGACCAGGGAGGCGTCGGCACTGAAGCTTTCTTT.

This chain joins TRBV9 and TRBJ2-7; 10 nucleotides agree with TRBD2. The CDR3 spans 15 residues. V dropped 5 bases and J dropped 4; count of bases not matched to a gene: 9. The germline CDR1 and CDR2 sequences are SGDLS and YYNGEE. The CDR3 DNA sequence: TGTGCCAGCAGTTCCACTGGGACTAGCGTTTACGAGCAGTACTTC. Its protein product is CASSSTGTSVYEQYF.

CDR3 sequence (DNA): TGCAGCGTTGAAGAAGGAAGGGGTGGCTATGGCTACACCTTC. It encodes CSVEEGRGGYGYTF. The chain couples TRBV29-1 to TRBJ1-2; tentative D call: TRBD1 (5 bases). The CDR3 is made up of 14 amino acids. Between the trimmed V and J ends, which lost 0 bases and 4 bases, there was a span of 12 bases. CDR1 is SQVTM, CDR2 ANQGSEA, per germline.